This T cell receptor beta chain was sequenced during a study of shared clonotypes between healthy human individuals. In replicate PCRs of sorted subsets, around 200 ng DNA, approximately 30,000 T cell genomes, was used. Clones were sequenced by immunoSEQ multiplex PCR, and TCRdb holds only the in-frame ones, with some missing. The sample consists of 950,000 to 1,100,000 clones, around 76% of them appearing once. The CDR3 is 11 residues long. The germline V and J ends were trimmed by 1 base and 13 bases, with 10 bases remaining between them. The germline V gene has CDR1 SGHRS and CDR2 YFSETQ. Input material: memory CD4+ T cells sorted from blood. Subset of the sample: CD45RA-negative fraction. This receptor was obtained from a man aged 18 to 30 in good health. This rearrangement joins TRBV5-1 to TRBJ2-3; D gene uncertain. CDR3 in amino acids: CASSLNDLEYF. In DNA form, the CDR3 reads TGCGCCAGCAGCTTGAATGATTTGGAGTATTTT.